This T cell receptor (beta chain) was observed in a study of post-analysis software for immune sequencing data. General study results and limits: Patients used about 5 TRBV segments, including TRBV5-6, TRBV5-1 and TRBV20-1, more often than controls. Relative to controls, patients with multiple sclerosis showed significantly lower normalized Chao1 diversity.

As concerns this clonotype: Its antigen is not identified.

Germline lookup yields CDR1 SQVTM and CDR2 ANQGSEA. With V trimmed by 3 bases and J by 3 bases, 4 bases remained unmatched. There are 13 residues in the CDR3. The TCR beta cDNA libraries carried unique molecular identifiers. MiXCR was run by TCRdb on the PCR reads, yielding one entry per CDR3 protein. Of about 460,000 distinct CDR3 sequences listed, under 55% were seen once; the top ten hold roughly an eighth. The V call is TRBV29-1, the J call TRBJ1-1, with 7 positions matching TRBD1. The sequence derives from a girl aged 10 to 17 with multiple sclerosis. The specimen sequenced was blood. The CDR3 protein is CSVDEGGYTEAFF. CDR3 nucleotide sequence: TGCAGCGTTGATGAAGGGGGCTACACTGAAGCTTTCTTT. Combining the CDR3 with reference TRBV29-1 and TRBJ1-1 gives the whole variable domain SAVISQKPSRDICQRGTSLTIQCQVDSQVTMMFWYRQQPGQSLTLIATANQGSEATYESGFVIDKFPISRPNLTFSTLTVSNMSPEDSSIYLCSVDEGGYTEAFFGQGTRLTVV.